These 8 T cell receptor beta chains share one sample of origin, sequenced in a study of CD8 T cells in ankylosing spondylitis. TCRdb ran MiXCR on the 5' RACE reads and lists one entry per CDR3 protein. The data show about 840,000 distinct CDR3 sequences, approximately 12% seen once. Study findings and constraints: Among TCR beta sequences, a motif of under ten highly homologous variants appeared characteristic of ankylosing spondylitis blood.

No antigen is known for these receptors. Sequenced: blood, either unsorted or a sorted T cell fraction (not recorded which). Source of these receptors: a male donor with ankylosing spondylitis.

The rearrangement links TRBV5-6 to TRBJ1-1; no definite D call. Germline V gives CDR1 SGHDT, CDR2 YYEEEE. Trimming shortened V by 2 bases and J by 2 bases, and 13 bases separated the two germline ends. The CDR3 runs 15 residues. The CDR3 region is CASSLRPRGNTEAFF. In DNA form, the CDR3 reads TGTGCCAGCAGCTTAAGGCCTCGGGGTAACACTGAAGCTTTCTTT.

The chain employs TRBV29-1 and TRBJ1-1; D might be TRBD1 (6 bases). The CDR3 has 13 residues. V lost 5 bases and J lost 0, with 10 bases in between. Germline loops: CDR1 SQVTM, CDR2 ANQGSEA. The CDR3 region has the DNA TGCAGCGTTTACGGGGGCCTGAACACTGAAGCTTTCTTT. Translated, it gives CSVYGGLNTEAFF.

This clonotype was counted only a few times. The V gene is TRBV20-1, the J gene TRBJ1-2; D is perhaps TRBD1 (5 bases). V lost 2 bases, J lost 7 bases, and 14 bases lay in between. The CDR3 length is 13 residues. Germline V gene data show CDR1 as DFQATT and CDR2 as SNEGSKA (reference sequence). In DNA, the CDR3 is TGCAGTGCTAGACCTTACCAGGGTGGTGGCTACACCTTC. This sequence encodes CSARPYQGGGYTF.

Remarks on this clonotype: One end of the junction fails to match germline, which may point to a read error. J is TRBJ2-1 and V is TRBV4-2; TRBD1 matches 7 bases. Germline lookup yields CDR1 LGHNA and CDR2 YNFKEQ. CDR3 size: 13 residues. The CDR3, as DNA: TGTGCCAGCACCCAACCCCCGACAGGGGAGCAGTTCTTC. Translation: CASTQPPTGEQFF.

This clonotype came up once. This chain joins TRBV7-9 and TRBJ1-2; 8 bases agree with TRBD1. Trimming removed 5 bases from V and 8 bases from J; junction bases left unmatched: 13. The CDR3 runs to 15 residues. Germline V gene data show CDR1 as SEHNR and CDR2 as FQNEAQ (reference sequence). CDR3 DNA sequence: TGTGCCAGCAGCCTACAAACAGGGGGTGGAGGAGGCTACACCTTC. Its translation is CASSLQTGGGGGYTF.

The chain combines TRBV7-9 with TRBJ2-5, with D unresolved. Germline CDR1 reads SEHNR; CDR2 reads FQNEAQ (reference sequence). CDR3 size: 14 residues. Trimming stripped 5 bases from V and 7 bases from J, with 17 bases between. The CDR3 here is CASSDMGPFGTQYF. The CDR3 nucleotides read TGTGCCAGCAGCGACATGGGCCCCTTCGGGACCCAGTACTTC.

This clonotype came up many times. The chain employs TRBV4-3 and TRBJ1-3; TRBD1 is a possible D gene (5 bases). The V gene's germline CDR1 is LGHNA and CDR2 YSLEER. There are 16 residues in the CDR3. The V end lost 3 bases, the J end lost 0 bases, and 12 bases lay between the germline ends. The CDR3 sequence: CASSQLGQSSGNTIYF. The CDR3 coding sequence is TGCGCCAGCAGCCAGCTTGGACAATCCTCTGGAAACACCATATATTTT.

The V gene is TRBV5-1, the J gene TRBJ2-1; 11 nucleotides match TRBD2. Germline CDR1 reads SGHRS; CDR2 reads YFSETQ. The CDR3 extends over 16 amino acids. Trimming took 4 bases from V and 2 from J; bases not matched to a gene: 5. The CDR3 here is CASSASGGSPYNEQFF. The CDR3 DNA is TGCGCCAGCAGCGCTAGCGGGGGGTCCCCCTACAATGAGCAGTTCTTC.